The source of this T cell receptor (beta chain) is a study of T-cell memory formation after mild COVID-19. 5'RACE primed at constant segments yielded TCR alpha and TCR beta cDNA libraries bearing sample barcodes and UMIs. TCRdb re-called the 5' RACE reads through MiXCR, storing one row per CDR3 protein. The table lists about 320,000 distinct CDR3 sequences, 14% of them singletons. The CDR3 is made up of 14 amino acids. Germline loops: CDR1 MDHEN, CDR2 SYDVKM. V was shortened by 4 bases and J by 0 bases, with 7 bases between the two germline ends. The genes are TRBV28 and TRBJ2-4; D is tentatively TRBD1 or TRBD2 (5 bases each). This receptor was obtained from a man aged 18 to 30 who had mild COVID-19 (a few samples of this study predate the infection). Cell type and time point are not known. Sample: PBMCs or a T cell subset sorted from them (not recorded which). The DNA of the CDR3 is TGTGCCAGCAGTTCCGGGACAGCCAAAAACATTCAGTACTTC. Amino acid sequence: CASSSGTAKNIQYF.